This is a list of T cell receptor beta chains from one sample in a study of T cell responses to AZD1222 COVID-19 vaccine. Libraries were prepared by immunoSEQ multiplex PCR; TCRdb keeps only in-frame clonotypes and omits some of them. The data hold about 99,000 clones, with 80% to 95% observed a single time. Specimen: peripheral blood, collected 28 days after the second AZD1222 dose. Receptors originate from an adult who received the AZD1222 COVID-19 vaccine. The CDR3 runs from the conserved cysteine through the conserved F or W. The order of the fields is D gene, J gene, V gene, CDR3 protein, CDR3 DNA. A D gene is named only where the DNA matches it firmly.

d_gene: -; j_gene: TRBJ2-3; v_gene: TRBV29-1; CDR3aa: CSVEEGGASTDTQYF; CDR3nt: TGCAGCGTTGAAGAAGGGGGGGCGTCGACAGATACGCAGTATTTT
d_gene: TRBD1; j_gene: TRBJ2-7; v_gene: TRBV30; CDR3aa: CAWSVGGQGEFGQYF; CDR3nt: TGTGCCTGGAGCGTCGGAGGACAGGGTGAATTTGGGCAGTACTTC
d_gene: -; j_gene: TRBJ2-1; v_gene: TRBV27; CDR3aa: CASREGTGESYNEQFF; CDR3nt: TGTGCCAGCAGGGAAGGCACGGGCGAGTCCTACAATGAGCAGTTCTTC
d_gene: TRBD2; j_gene: TRBJ2-3; v_gene: TRBV29-1; CDR3aa: CSVTSGSADTQYF; CDR3nt: TGCAGCGTGACTAGCGGGAGTGCAGATACGCAGTATTTT
d_gene: -; j_gene: TRBJ1-2; v_gene: TRBV28; CDR3aa: CASSREGGGYTF; CDR3nt: TGTGCCAGCAGTCGGGAGGGAGGCGGCTACACCTTC
d_gene: -; j_gene: TRBJ1-2; v_gene: TRBV28; CDR3aa: CASSFIGQDRANYGYTF; CDR3nt: TGTGCCAGCAGTTTCATAGGGCAGGATCGAGCTAACTATGGCTACACCTTC
d_gene: TRBD1; j_gene: TRBJ1-1; v_gene: TRBV6-5; CDR3aa: CASRTGTGMSREAFF; CDR3nt: TGTGCCAGCAGAACCGGGACAGGGATGTCAAGGGAAGCTTTCTTT
d_gene: TRBD2; j_gene: TRBJ2-7; v_gene: TRBV27; CDR3aa: CASSGWGGTSGIVRYF; CDR3nt: TGTGCCAGCAGTGGATGGGGTGGGACTAGCGGGATTGTCAGGTACTTC
d_gene: TRBD1; j_gene: TRBJ2-5; v_gene: TRBV10-3; CDR3aa: CAISPRKGQGRQETQYF; CDR3nt: TGTGCCATCAGTCCCCGGAAGGGACAGGGCCGGCAAGAGACCCAGTACTTC
d_gene: TRBD1; j_gene: TRBJ1-2; v_gene: TRBV11-2; CDR3aa: CASSSLQGSYGYTF; CDR3nt: TGTGCCAGCAGCTCACTACAGGGGAGCTATGGCTACACCTTC
d_gene: -; j_gene: TRBJ2-5; v_gene: TRBV3-1/TRBV3-2; CDR3aa: CASSQEQAQETQYF; CDR3nt: TGTGCCAGCAGCCAAGAACAGGCTCAAGAGACCCAGTACTTC
d_gene: TRBD1; j_gene: TRBJ2-1; v_gene: TRBV7-9; CDR3aa: CASSGKQQGAPFDYNEQFF; CDR3nt: TGTGCCAGCAGCGGTAAGCAGCAGGGGGCCCCGTTTGACTACAATGAGCAGTTCTTC
d_gene: TRBD1; j_gene: TRBJ2-1; v_gene: TRBV6-5; CDR3aa: CASRSGQGALYEQFF; CDR3nt: TGTGCCAGCAGATCGGGACAGGGGGCCTTGTATGAGCAGTTCTTC
d_gene: TRBD2; j_gene: TRBJ2-1; v_gene: TRBV3-1/TRBV3-2; CDR3aa: CASSQDFGRVSDEQFF; CDR3nt: TGTGCCAGCAGCCAAGATTTCGGGAGGGTGTCTGATGAGCAGTTCTTC
d_gene: TRBD1; j_gene: TRBJ1-6; v_gene: TRBV11-2; CDR3aa: CASSLDTGGNSPLHF; CDR3nt: TGTGCCAGCAGCTTAGATACAGGGGGGAATTCACCCCTCCACTTT
d_gene: TRBD2; j_gene: TRBJ2-1; v_gene: TRBV7-2; CDR3aa: CASSFPTSGVEEQFF; CDR3nt: TGTGCCAGCAGCTTTCCCACTAGCGGAGTGGAGGAGCAGTTCTTC
d_gene: -; j_gene: TRBJ2-7; v_gene: TRBV11-1; CDR3aa: CASSPPHDRYEQYF; CDR3nt: TGTGCCAGCAGCCCTCCCCACGACCGCTACGAGCAGTACTTC